Listed below are T cell receptor beta chains from one sample, sequenced in a study of T cells after yellow fever vaccination. TCRdb analysed the 5' RACE reads with MiXCR anew, one entry per CDR3 protein. The sample holds about 220,000 distinct CDR3 sequences, under 3.5% seen once. Sample: CD4+ T cells sorted from PBMCs, taken 10 days after the yellow fever booster vaccination. The receptors were sampled from a man aged 18 to 30 who received the YFV17D yellow fever vaccine. The CDR3 runs from the conserved cysteine through the conserved F or W. A D gene is named only where the DNA matches it firmly. A row's size may be missing; if present it is once, few, many or a size class.

size | D | J | V | DNA | CDR3
many | TRBD2 | TRBJ2-2 | TRBV4-2 | TGTGCCAGCAGCCATAGGACTAGCGGGGGATCGAACACCGGGGAGCTGTTTTTT | CASSHRTSGGSNTGELFF
many | NA | TRBJ2-1 | TRBV6-1 | TGTGCCAGCAGTGAACTTCCCACGTGGGGCAATGAGCAGTTCTTC | CASSELPTWGNEQFF
NA | NA | TRBJ2-1 | TRBV3-1 | TGTGCCAGCAGCCAACGTGGACTTTCCCGCTCCTACAATGAGCAGTTCTTC | CASSQRGLSRSYNEQFF
few | TRBD1 | TRBJ2-3 | TRBV20-1 | TGCAGTGTAGGCGGGACAGGGGGCGCGGGTAGCACAGATACGCAGTATTTT | CSVGGTGGAGSTDTQYF
few | NA | TRBJ1-2 | TRBV7-9 | TGTGCCAGCAGCTTAGGGCAGCTCTCTAACTATGGCTACACCTTC | CASSLGQLSNYGYTF
many | NA | TRBJ2-3 | TRBV5-5 | TGTGCCAGCAGCTTGCGATTAGCAGATACGCAGTATTTT | CASSLRLADTQYF
many | NA | TRBJ1-5 | TRBV20-1 | TGCAGTGCTAGAGAAGCGCTCGGCAATCAGCCCCAGCATTTT | CSAREALGNQPQHF
many | NA | TRBJ1-4 | TRBV12-3/TRBV12-4 | TGTGCCAGCAGTCGCTTGGGAGGATATGAAAAACTGTTTTTT | CASSRLGGYEKLFF
NA | NA | TRBJ2-5 | TRBV27 | TGTGCCAGCAGTTTATTACCTAGCGCAAGCCAAGAGACCCAGTACTTC | CASSLLPSASQETQYF
NA | NA | TRBJ2-5 | TRBV5-1 | TGCGCCAGCAGCTTGGGTGGCAGGGAGGAGACCCAGTACTTC | CASSLGGREETQYF
few | NA | TRBJ2-7 | TRBV12-3/TRBV12-4 | TGTGCCAGCAGTCTCCCCAGCTACGAGCAGTACTTC | CASSLPSYEQYF
many | TRBD1 | TRBJ1-2 | TRBV7-9 | TGTGCCAGCAGCACGGACAGGGCGGCCTTTAACTATGGCTACACCTTC | CASSTDRAAFNYGYTF
NA | NA | TRBJ2-3 | TRBV5-4 | TGTGCCAGCAGCTCCAGGGAAGATACGCAGTATTTT | CASSSREDTQYF
many | TRBD1 | TRBJ1-6 | TRBV18 | TGTGCCAGCTCACCGTCAACGGGACAGAATTCACCCCTCCACTTT | CASSPSTGQNSPLHF
few | NA | TRBJ1-4 | TRBV27 | TGTGCCAGCAGCCAAACAACAGGGTTAGGACTGTTTTTT | CASSQTTGLGLFF
many | NA | TRBJ2-3 | TRBV5-1 | TGCGCCAGCAGCTTGTTGGGGGATACGCAGTATTTT | CASSLLGDTQYF
many | NA | TRBJ2-3 | TRBV28 | TGTGCCAGCAGCAAACAGAGAGATACGCAGTATTTT | CASSKQRDTQYF
many | NA | TRBJ1-5 | TRBV5-5 | TGTGCCAGCAGCCCCCTACCGGGGAATCAGCCCCAGCATTTT | CASSPLPGNQPQHF
few | NA | TRBJ2-1 | TRBV4-2 | TGTGCCAGCAGCCAAGTCACATCCGGGCTGAGGAATGAGCAGTTCTTC | CASSQVTSGLRNEQFF
few | NA | TRBJ1-1 | TRBV19 | TGTGCCAGTAGTCCCAGGACACTTCCTGAAGCTTTCTTT | CASSPRTLPEAFF
NA | TRBD2 | TRBJ2-7 | TRBV5-4 | TGTGCCAGCAGCCCGACTAGCGGGGGTCCCTACGAGCAGTACTTC | CASSPTSGGPYEQYF
many | NA | TRBJ1-2 | TRBV21-1 | TGTGCCAGCAGCAAAGGGGAAGGCGGCTACACCTTC | CASSKGEGGYTF
NA | NA | TRBJ1-2 | TRBV28 | TGTGCCACCCGAACAGGCTACACCTTC | CATRTGYTF
many | TRBD2 | TRBJ2-5 | TRBV7-2 | TGTGCCAGCAGCTTCCTGGGCGGGGGGGAGACCCAGTACTTC | CASSFLGGGETQYF
NA | NA | TRBJ1-5 | TRBV30 | TGTGCCTGGACCAAGGGGCAGGGGCAGCCCCAGCATTTT | CAWTKGQGQPQHF